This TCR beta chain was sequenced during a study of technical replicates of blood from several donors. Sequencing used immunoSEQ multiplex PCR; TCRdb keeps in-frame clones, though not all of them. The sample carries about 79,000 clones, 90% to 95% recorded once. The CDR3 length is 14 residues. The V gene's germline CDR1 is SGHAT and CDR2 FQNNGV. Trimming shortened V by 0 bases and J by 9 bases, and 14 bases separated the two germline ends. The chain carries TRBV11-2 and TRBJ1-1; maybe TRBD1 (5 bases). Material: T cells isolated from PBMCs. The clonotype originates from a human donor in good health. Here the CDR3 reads CASSLEWGQGKAFF. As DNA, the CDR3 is TGTGCCAGCAGCTTAGAATGGGGCCAGGGTAAAGCTTTCTTT. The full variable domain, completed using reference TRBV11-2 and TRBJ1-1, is EAGVAQSPRYKIIEKRQSVAFWCNPISGHATLYWYQQILGQGPKLLIQFQNNGVVDDSQLPKDRFSAERLKGVDSTLKIQPAKLEDSAVYLCASSLEWGQGKAFFGQGTRLTVV.